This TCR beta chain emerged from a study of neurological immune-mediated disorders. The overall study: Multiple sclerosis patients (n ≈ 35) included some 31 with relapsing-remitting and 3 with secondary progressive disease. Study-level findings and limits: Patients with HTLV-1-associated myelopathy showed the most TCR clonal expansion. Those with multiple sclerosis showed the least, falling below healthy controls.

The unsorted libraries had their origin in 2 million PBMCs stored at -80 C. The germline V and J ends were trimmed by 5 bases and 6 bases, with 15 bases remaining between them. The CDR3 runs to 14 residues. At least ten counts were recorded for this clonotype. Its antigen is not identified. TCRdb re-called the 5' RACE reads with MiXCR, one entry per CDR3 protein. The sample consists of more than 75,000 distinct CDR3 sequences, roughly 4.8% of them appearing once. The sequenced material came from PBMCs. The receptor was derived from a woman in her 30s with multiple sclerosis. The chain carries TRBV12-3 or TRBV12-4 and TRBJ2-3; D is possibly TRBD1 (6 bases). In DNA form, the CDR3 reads TGTGCCAGCAGTCCGACAGGCCTCGGGGATACGCAGTATTTT. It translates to CASSPTGLGDTQYF.